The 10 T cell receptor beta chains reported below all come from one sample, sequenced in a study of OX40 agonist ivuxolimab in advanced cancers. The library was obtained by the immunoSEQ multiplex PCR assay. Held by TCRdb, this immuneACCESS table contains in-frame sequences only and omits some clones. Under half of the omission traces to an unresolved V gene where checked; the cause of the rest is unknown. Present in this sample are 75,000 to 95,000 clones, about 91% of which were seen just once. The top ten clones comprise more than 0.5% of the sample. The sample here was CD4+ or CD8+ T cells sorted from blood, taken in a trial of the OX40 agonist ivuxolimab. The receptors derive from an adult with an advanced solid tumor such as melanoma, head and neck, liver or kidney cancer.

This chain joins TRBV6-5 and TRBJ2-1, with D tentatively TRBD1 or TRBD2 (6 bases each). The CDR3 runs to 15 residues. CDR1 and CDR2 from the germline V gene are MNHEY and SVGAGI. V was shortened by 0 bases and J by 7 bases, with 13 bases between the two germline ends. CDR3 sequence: CASSYSEGGWNEQFF. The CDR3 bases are TGTGCCAGCAGTTACTCTGAGGGGGGTTGGAATGAGCAGTTCTTC.

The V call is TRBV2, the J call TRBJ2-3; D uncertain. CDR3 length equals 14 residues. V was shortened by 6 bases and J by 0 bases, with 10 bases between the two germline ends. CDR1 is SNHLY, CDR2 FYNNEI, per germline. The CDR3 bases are TGTGCCAGCAGGTGGGTTCGGAGCACAGATACGCAGTATTTT. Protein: CASRWVRSTDTQYF. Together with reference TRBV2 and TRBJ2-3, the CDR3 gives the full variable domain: EPEVTQTPSHQVTQMGQEVILRCVPISNHLYFYWYRQILGQKVEFLVSFYNNEISEKSEIFDDQFSVERPDGSNFTLKIRSTKLEDSAMYFCASRWVRSTDTQYFGPGTRLTVL.

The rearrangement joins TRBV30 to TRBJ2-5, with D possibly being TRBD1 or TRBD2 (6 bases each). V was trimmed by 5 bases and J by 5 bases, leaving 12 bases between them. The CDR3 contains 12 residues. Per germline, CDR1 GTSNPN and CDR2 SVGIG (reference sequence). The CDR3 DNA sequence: TGTGCCTGGGGAGGGACACGGGAGACCCAGTACTTC. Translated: CAWGGTRETQYF.

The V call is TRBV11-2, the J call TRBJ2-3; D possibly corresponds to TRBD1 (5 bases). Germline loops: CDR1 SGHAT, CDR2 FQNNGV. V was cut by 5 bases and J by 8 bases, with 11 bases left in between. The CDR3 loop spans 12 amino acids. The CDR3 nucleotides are TGTGCCAGCAGCCCAGGGCAGGGTACGCAGTATTTT. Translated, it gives CASSPGQGTQYF.

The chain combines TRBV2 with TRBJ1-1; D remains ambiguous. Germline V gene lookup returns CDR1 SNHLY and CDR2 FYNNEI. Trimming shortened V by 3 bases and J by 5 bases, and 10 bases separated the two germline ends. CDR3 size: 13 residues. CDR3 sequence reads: CASSEGGMTEAFF. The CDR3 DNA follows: TGTGCCAGCAGTGAGGGAGGGATGACTGAAGCTTTCTTT.

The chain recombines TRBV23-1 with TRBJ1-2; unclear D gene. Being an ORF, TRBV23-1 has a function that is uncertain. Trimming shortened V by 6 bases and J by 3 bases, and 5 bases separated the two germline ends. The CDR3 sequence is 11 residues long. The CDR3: CASSRDYGYTF. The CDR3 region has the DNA TGCGCCAGCAGCCGGGACTATGGCTACACCTTC.

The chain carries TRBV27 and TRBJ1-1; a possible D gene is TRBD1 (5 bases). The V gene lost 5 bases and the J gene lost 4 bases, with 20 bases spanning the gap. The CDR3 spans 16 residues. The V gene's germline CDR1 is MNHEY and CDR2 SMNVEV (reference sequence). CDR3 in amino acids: CASSPTARAGSTEAFF. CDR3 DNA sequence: TGTGCCAGCAGTCCCACCGCCAGGGCGGGGAGCACTGAAGCTTTCTTT.

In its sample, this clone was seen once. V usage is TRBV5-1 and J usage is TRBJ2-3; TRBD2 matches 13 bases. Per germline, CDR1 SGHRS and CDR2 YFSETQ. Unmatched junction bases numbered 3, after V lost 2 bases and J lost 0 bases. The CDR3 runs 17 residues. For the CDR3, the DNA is TGCGCCAGCAGCTTACTAGCGGGGGGGCAAAGCACAGATACGCAGTATTTT. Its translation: CASSLLAGGQSTDTQYF. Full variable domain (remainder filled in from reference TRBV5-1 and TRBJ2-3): KAGVTQTPRYLIKTRGQQVTLSCSPISGHRSVSWYQQTPGQGLQFLFEYFSETQRNKGNFPGRFSGRQFSNSRSEMNVSTLELGDSALYLCASSLLAGGQSTDTQYFGPGTRLTVL.

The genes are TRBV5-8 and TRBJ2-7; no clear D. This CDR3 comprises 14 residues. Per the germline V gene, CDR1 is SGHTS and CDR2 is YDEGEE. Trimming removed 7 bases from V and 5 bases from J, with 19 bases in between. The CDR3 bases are TGTGCCAGCTCAAGGGTTGCGCCCCTTGACGAGCAGTACTTC. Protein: CASSRVAPLDEQYF.

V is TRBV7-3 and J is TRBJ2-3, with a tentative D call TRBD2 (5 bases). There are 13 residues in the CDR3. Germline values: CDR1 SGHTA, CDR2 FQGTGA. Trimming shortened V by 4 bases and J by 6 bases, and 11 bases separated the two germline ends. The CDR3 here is CASSSIGEDTQYF. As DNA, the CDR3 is TGTGCCAGCAGCTCTATTGGGGAGGATACGCAGTATTTT.